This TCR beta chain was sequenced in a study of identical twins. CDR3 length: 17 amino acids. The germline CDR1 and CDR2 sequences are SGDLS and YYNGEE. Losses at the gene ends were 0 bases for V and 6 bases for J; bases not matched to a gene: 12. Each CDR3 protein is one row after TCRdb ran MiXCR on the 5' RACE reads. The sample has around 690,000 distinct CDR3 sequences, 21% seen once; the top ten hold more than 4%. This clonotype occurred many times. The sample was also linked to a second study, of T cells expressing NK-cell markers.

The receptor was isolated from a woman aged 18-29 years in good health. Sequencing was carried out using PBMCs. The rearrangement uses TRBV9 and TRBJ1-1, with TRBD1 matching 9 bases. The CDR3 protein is CASSVVSGTGYGAEAFF. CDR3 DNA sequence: TGTGCCAGCAGCGTAGTAAGTGGGACAGGGTATGGGGCTGAAGCTTTCTTT. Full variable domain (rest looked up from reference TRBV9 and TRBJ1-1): DSGVTQTPKHLITATGQRVTLRCSPRSGDLSVYWYQQSLDQGLQFLIQYYNGEERAKGNILERFSAQQFPDLHSELNLSSLELGDSALYFCASSVVSGTGYGAEAFFGQGTRLTVV.